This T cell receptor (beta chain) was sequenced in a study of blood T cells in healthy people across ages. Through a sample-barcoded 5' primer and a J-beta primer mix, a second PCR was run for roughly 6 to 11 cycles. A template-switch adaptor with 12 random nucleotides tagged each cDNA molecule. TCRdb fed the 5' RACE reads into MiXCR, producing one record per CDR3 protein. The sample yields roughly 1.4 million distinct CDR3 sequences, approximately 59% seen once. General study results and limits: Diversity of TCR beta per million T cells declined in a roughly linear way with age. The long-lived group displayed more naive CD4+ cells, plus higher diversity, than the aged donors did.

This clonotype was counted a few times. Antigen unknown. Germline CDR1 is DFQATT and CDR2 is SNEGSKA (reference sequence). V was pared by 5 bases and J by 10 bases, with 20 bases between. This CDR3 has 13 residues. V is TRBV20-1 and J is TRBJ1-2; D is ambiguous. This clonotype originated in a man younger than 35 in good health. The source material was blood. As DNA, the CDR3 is TGCAGTGCTCTGCCGGGCCTCTCCTTGGACTACACCTTC. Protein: CSALPGLSLDYTF.